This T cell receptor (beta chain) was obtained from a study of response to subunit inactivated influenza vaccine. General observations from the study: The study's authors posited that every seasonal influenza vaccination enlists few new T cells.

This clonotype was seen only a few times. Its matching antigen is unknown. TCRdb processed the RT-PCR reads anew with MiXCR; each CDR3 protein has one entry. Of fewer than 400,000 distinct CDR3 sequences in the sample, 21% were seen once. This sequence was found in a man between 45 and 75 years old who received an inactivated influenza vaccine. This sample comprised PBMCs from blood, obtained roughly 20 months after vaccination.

The DNA of the CDR3 is TGTGCCAGCAGCCGGGGACAGGGGATTGGTGAAGGCACTGAAGCTTTCTTT. Translated, it gives CASSRGQGIGEGTEAFF. This rearrangement joins TRBV7-9 to TRBJ1-1, with TRBD1 identical over 10 bases. Germline trimming cut 5 bases from V and 4 bases from J; bases unmatched to any gene: 13. Germline assignment: CDR1 SEHNR and CDR2 FQNEAQ (reference sequence). The CDR3 has 17 residues.